This is a list of T cell receptor beta chains from one sample in a study of shared clonotypes between healthy human individuals. Repertoires were generated with immunoSEQ multiplex PCR, while TCRdb's copy carries only in-frame clones and drops some. The sample contains hundreds of thousands of clones, 90% to 95% of which appear only once. The sample was naive CD8+ T cells sorted from blood. The receptor set was obtained from a woman in her 30s in good health. Each CDR3 is given with its conserved first and last residue. D genes are given only for firm matches. Not every row has a clone size; where given, it reads once, few, many or a size class.

d_call j_call v_call clone_size cdr3_nt cdr3_aa
TRBD2 TRBJ2-7 TRBV11-2 . TGTGCCAGCAGTGGACTAGCGGGACTTTACGAGCAGTACTTC CASSGLAGLYEQYF
. TRBJ2-1 TRBV21-1 . TGTGCCAGCAAAAACAGCTACAATGAGCAGTTCTTC CASKNSYNEQFF
. TRBJ2-2 TRBV11-2 . TGTGCCAGCAGCTTCCGGGACTCGCCCACCGGGGAGCTGTTTTTT CASSFRDSPTGELFF
. TRBJ1-5 TRBV28 . TGTGCCAGCAGTTTGGTGGGAGGGAATCAGCCCCAGCATTTT CASSLVGGNQPQHF
. TRBJ2-2 TRBV27 . TGTGCCAGCAGGTGGACAACCGGGGAGCTGTTTTTT CASRWTTGELFF
. TRBJ2-2 TRBV5-4 once TGTGCCACCCGATTCAGGACCGGGGAGCTGTTTTTT CATRFRTGELFF
TRBD2 TRBJ2-3 TRBV27 . TGTGCCAGCAGTTCGGGACTAGCGGGTGGCACAGATACGCAGTATTTT CASSSGLAGGTDTQYF
TRBD1 TRBJ1-2 TRBV27 . TGTGCCAGCAGCCTGCAGCAGGGGGGAGGTGGCTACACCTTC CASSLQQGGGGYTF
. TRBJ1-3 TRBV11-2 . TGTGCCAGCAGCCATACCCCTGCCGTCTACTCTGGAAACACCATATATTTT CASSHTPAVYSGNTIYF
. TRBJ2-1 TRBV4-1 . TGCGCCAGCAGCCAAGTCATGGGTGAGCAGTTCTTC CASSQVMGEQFF
. TRBJ1-2 TRBV2 . TGTGCCAGCAGTGGGCTGGGTGCCGATGGGTATGGCTACACCTTC CASSGLGADGYGYTF
TRBD2 TRBJ2-7 TRBV13 once TGTGCCAGCAGCTTAGGCCCGGTTAGCGGGAGTTACGAGCAGTACTTC CASSLGPVSGSYEQYF
. TRBJ2-7 TRBV6-5 . TGTGCCAGCAGTTCGGGGTTGGGATCCTACGAGCAGTACTTC CASSSGLGSYEQYF
TRBD1 TRBJ2-7 TRBV4-1 . TGCGCCAGCAGCCAGACAGACAGGGGCATCTACGAGCAGTACTTC CASSQTDRGIYEQYF
. TRBJ2-7 TRBV5-6 once TGTGCCAGCAGCTTGGCAGGGATCACCTACGAGCAGTACTTC CASSLAGITYEQYF
TRBD1 TRBJ2-7 TRBV28 . TGTGCCAGCAGTCATGGGAAGACAGGGTGGGATTTCGAGCAGTACTTC CASSHGKTGWDFEQYF
. TRBJ2-2 TRBV27 . TGTGCCAGCAGTCTTGGGGTCGGGGAGCTGTTTTTT CASSLGVGELFF
. TRBJ2-7 TRBV5-5 . TGTGCCAGCAGCTTGGGGTACGACTCCTACGAGCAGTACTTC CASSLGYDSYEQYF
TRBD2 TRBJ2-7 TRBV5-4 once TGTGCCAGCAGCACTCCGGGTGCGGGAGATAGGTACGAGCAGTACTTC CASSTPGAGDRYEQYF
. TRBJ1-5 TRBV19 . TGTGCCAGTAGTATGGATGTTATTTGGGTTAATAGCAATCAGCCCCAGCATTTT CASSMDVIWVNSNQPQHF
. TRBJ2-2 TRBV4-1 . TGCGCCAGCAGCCAAGTAGCGCTCCAGAACACCGGGGAGCTGTTTTTT CASSQVALQNTGELFF
TRBD1 TRBJ2-7 TRBV27 . TGTGCCAGCAGTTTATCGGGCGGGACAGGGGGCGGTTACGAGCAGTACTTC CASSLSGGTGGGYEQYF
. TRBJ2-7 TRBV5-1 . TGCGCCAGCAGTCAGTTTAGCGGAGGTTCCTACGAGCAGTACTTC CASSQFSGGSYEQYF
TRBD1 TRBJ1-5 TRBV27 . TGTGCCAGCAGTTTACTTGGACAGGGGAGTCAGCCCCAGCATTTT CASSLLGQGSQPQHF
. TRBJ1-4 TRBV27 . TGTGCCAGCAGTCCTACTCAACTTATGACGGAAAAACTGTTTTTT CASSPTQLMTEKLFF
. TRBJ2-7 TRBV27 . TGTGCCAGCAGCCTACCTTGGACAGACATCTACGAGCAGTACTTC CASSLPWTDIYEQYF
. TRBJ2-1 TRBV4-1 . TGCGCCAGCAGCCTACCGAGCGTTGAGCAGTTCTTC CASSLPSVEQFF
TRBD1 TRBJ2-7 TRBV14 once TGTGCCAGCAGCCTTGCTACCGGGACAGCGACCTACGAGCAGTACTTC CASSLATGTATYEQYF
TRBD2 TRBJ2-1 TRBV27 . TGTGCCAGCAGTTTAGTAGCGGGTTTATACAATGAGCAGTTCTTC CASSLVAGLYNEQFF
. TRBJ1-5 TRBV4-1 . TGCGCCAGCAGCCCGGGACTCCTTGCGGGACAGCCCCAGCATTTT CASSPGLLAGQPQHF
. TRBJ1-1 TRBV7-9 once TGTGCCAGCAGCTGGCGGGGTCAGCAGAACACTGAAGCTTTCTTT CASSWRGQQNTEAFF
TRBD1 TRBJ2-7 TRBV29-1 . TGCAGCGCTCGGGGACAGGGGGCCTACGAGCAGTACTTC CSARGQGAYEQYF
TRBD1 TRBJ2-7 TRBV7-3 . TGTGCCAGCAGCTCCGGGACAGAAGCTACGAGGCAGTACTTC CASSSGTEATRQYF
. TRBJ2-1 TRBV9 . TGTGCCAGCAGCGTAGAGGGGGAGGATAGTAATGAGCAGTTCTTC CASSVEGEDSNEQFF
. TRBJ1-1 TRBV27 . TGTGCCAGTTCCGGGAGGACCTACACTGAAGCTTTCTTT CASSGRTYTEAFF
. TRBJ1-5 TRBV6-5 . TGTGCCAGCAGTTACTCAAGGGATATCAATCAGCCCCAGCATTTT CASSYSRDINQPQHF
. TRBJ2-4 TRBV4-2 . TGTGCCAGCAGCCAAGAGGCGATGGACATCATTCAGTACTTC CASSQEAMDIIQYF
. TRBJ1-2 TRBV6-5 . TGTGCCAGCACCCCGTCAGGACATCCCTCGGAGGGCTACACCTTC CASTPSGHPSEGYTF
TRBD1 TRBJ1-1 TRBV7-9 . TGTGCCAGCAGCTTATGGAGCCAGGGGGCGTATCTAGGCACTGAAGCTTTCTTT CASSLWSQGAYLGTEAFF
TRBD1 TRBJ2-5 TRBV27 . TGTGCCAGCAGAATCGCAGGGGGCGCGGAGACCCAGTACTTC CASRIAGGAETQYF
. TRBJ2-7 TRBV5-5 . TGTGCCAGCAGCTGGAATACGGGACATAACTACGAGCAGTACTTC CASSWNTGHNYEQYF
TRBD1 TRBJ1-2 TRBV28 . TGTGCCAGCAGTTTGCCCGGGACAGCCTCCCCCGGGGGCTACACCTTC CASSLPGTASPGGYTF
. TRBJ2-6 TRBV6-7 . TGTGCCATACCAGGGCAGAATCTTTCCTCTGGGGCCAACGTCCTGACTTTC CAIPGQNLSSGANVLTF
. TRBJ2-7 TRBV27 . TGTGCCAGCAGCTCGGTCAGGCGGATCAACGAGCAGTACTTC CASSSVRRINEQYF
TRBD1 TRBJ1-1 TRBV7-8 . TGTGCCAGCAGCTTAAGGGACAGCATGAACACTGAAGCTTTCTTT CASSLRDSMNTEAFF